This TCR beta chain was captured by sequencing in a study of blood T cells in healthy people across ages. Study conclusions and caveats: Relative to aged donors, long-lived donors carried more naive CD4+ cells and displayed higher diversity.

Every sample had a minimum of 6 million PBMCs isolated. The second PCR ran roughly 7 to 12 cycles with a sample-barcoded 5' primer and J-beta primers. One entry per CDR3 protein, called by TCRdb with MiXCR from the 5' RACE reads. The sample comprises about 1.1 million distinct CDR3 sequences, around two fifths of which are singletons, and 13% rests with the top ten. Notes on this clonotype: Its target is unknown.

After removal of 7 bases from V and 0 bases from J, the junction contained 5 bases not matched to a gene. CDR3 length equals 16 residues. The sample comprised blood. This chain connects TRBV12-3 or TRBV12-4 to TRBJ2-3, with 12 bases aligning to TRBD2. The clonotype originates from a man aged 18 to 30 in good health. CDR3 loop: CASTRLAGDSTDTQYF. Written as DNA, the CDR3 is TGTGCCAGCACCCGACTAGCGGGGGACAGCACAGATACGCAGTATTTT.